Listed below are T cell receptor beta chains from one sample, sequenced in a study of blood T cell repertoires in COVID-19. Measured with immunoSEQ multiplex PCR; TCRdb has only the in-frame clones, and not every one. The table records over 120,000 clones, about 90% of them present only once. The sequencing sample was made of peripheral blood. Source of these receptors: a man in his fifties or sixties who had recovered from COVID-19. The CDR3 runs from the conserved cysteine through the conserved F or W. D genes are given only for firm matches. Some rows have no size entry. The others give once, few or many, or a class for an expanded clone.

abundance: NA
d_gene: NA
v_gene: TRBV3-1/TRBV3-2
j_gene: TRBJ1-2
CDR3aa: CASSTPLTTYGYTF
CDR3nt: TGTGCCAGCAGCACTCCCTTGACTACCTATGGCTACACCTTC

abundance: NA
d_gene: NA
v_gene: TRBV13
j_gene: TRBJ2-3
CDR3aa: CASSMDTRTPTDTQYF
CDR3nt: TGTGCCAGCAGCATGGACACCCGAACACCCACAGATACGCAGTATTTT

abundance: NA
d_gene: TRBD1
v_gene: TRBV11-3
j_gene: TRBJ1-1
CDR3aa: CASSSGQGNEAFF
CDR3nt: TGTGCCAGCAGCTCGGGACAGGGTAATGAAGCTTTCTTT

abundance: NA
d_gene: NA
v_gene: TRBV12-3/TRBV12-4
j_gene: TRBJ2-7
CDR3aa: CASSFRDSYEQYF
CDR3nt: TGTGCCAGCAGTTTTCGGGACTCCTACGAGCAGTACTTC

abundance: NA
d_gene: NA
v_gene: TRBV21-1
j_gene: TRBJ2-1
CDR3aa: CASISGDRGLNEQFF
CDR3nt: TGTGCCAGCATCTCAGGCGACAGGGGATTGAATGAGCAGTTCTTC

abundance: NA
d_gene: NA
v_gene: TRBV11-3
j_gene: TRBJ2-7
CDR3aa: CASSFSPGDHEQYF
CDR3nt: TGTGCCAGCAGCTTCTCGCCAGGGGACCACGAGCAGTACTTC

abundance: once
d_gene: NA
v_gene: TRBV7-2
j_gene: TRBJ2-1
CDR3aa: CASSLGRSNEQFF
CDR3nt: TGTGCCAGCAGCTTAGGTCGGAGCAATGAGCAGTTCTTC

abundance: NA
d_gene: TRBD1
v_gene: TRBV6-6
j_gene: TRBJ2-1
CDR3aa: CASGQERTGDNEQFF
CDR3nt: TGTGCCAGCGGCCAGGAAAGGACAGGGGACAATGAGCAGTTCTTC

abundance: NA
d_gene: NA
v_gene: TRBV5-4
j_gene: TRBJ1-5
CDR3aa: CASSLYGVNQPQHF
CDR3nt: TGTGCCAGCAGCTTGTACGGGGTTAATCAGCCCCAGCATTTT

abundance: NA
d_gene: TRBD1
v_gene: TRBV6-5
j_gene: TRBJ1-1
CDR3aa: CASSLTRQGRHTEAFF
CDR3nt: TGTGCCAGCAGTTTGACCAGACAGGGGAGGCACACTGAAGCTTTCTTT

abundance: NA
d_gene: TRBD1
v_gene: TRBV4-3
j_gene: TRBJ1-2
CDR3aa: CASSQDRTGRDGYTF
CDR3nt: TGCGCCAGCAGCCAAGATAGGACAGGTAGGGATGGCTACACCTTC

abundance: NA
d_gene: TRBD1
v_gene: TRBV7-6
j_gene: TRBJ2-7
CDR3aa: CASSVGQGAYEQYF
CDR3nt: TGTGCCAGCAGCGTTGGACAGGGGGCCTACGAGCAGTACTTC

abundance: NA
d_gene: NA
v_gene: TRBV5-4
j_gene: TRBJ2-1
CDR3aa: CASSLDYIANEQFF
CDR3nt: TGTGCCAGCAGCTTGGATTACATCGCCAATGAGCAGTTCTTC

abundance: few
d_gene: NA
v_gene: TRBV4-1
j_gene: TRBJ2-7
CDR3aa: CASSQGAGGFYEQYF
CDR3nt: TGCGCCAGCAGCCAAGGTGCAGGGGGGTTCTACGAGCAGTACTTC

abundance: NA
d_gene: TRBD1
v_gene: TRBV7-2
j_gene: TRBJ1-1
CDR3aa: CASSSRGRLNTEAFF
CDR3nt: TGTGCCAGCAGCTCCAGGGGGAGGTTGAACACTGAAGCTTTCTTT

abundance: NA
d_gene: NA
v_gene: TRBV2
j_gene: TRBJ1-2
CDR3aa: CASSWTANYGYTF
CDR3nt: TGTGCCAGCAGCTGGACAGCTAACTATGGCTACACCTTC

abundance: once
d_gene: NA
v_gene: TRBV7-9
j_gene: TRBJ2-3
CDR3aa: CASSLAEWYTDTQYF
CDR3nt: TGTGCCAGCAGCTTAGCGGAGTGGTACACAGATACGCAGTATTTT

abundance: NA
d_gene: NA
v_gene: TRBV6-5
j_gene: TRBJ1-6
CDR3aa: CASIPGHSDSPLHF
CDR3nt: TGTGCCAGCATCCCGGGACACTCAGATTCACCCCTCCACTTT

abundance: NA
d_gene: TRBD2
v_gene: TRBV18
j_gene: TRBJ2-4
CDR3aa: CASSLSGGAAKNIQYF
CDR3nt: TGTGCCAGCTCACTTAGCGGGGGGGCCGCCAAAAACATTCAGTACTTC

abundance: NA
d_gene: NA
v_gene: TRBV3-1/TRBV3-2
j_gene: TRBJ1-4
CDR3aa: CASRHQGTNEKLFF
CDR3nt: TGTGCCAGCAGACACCAGGGTACTAATGAAAAACTGTTTTTT

abundance: NA
d_gene: TRBD2
v_gene: TRBV6-2/TRBV6-3
j_gene: TRBJ2-7
CDR3aa: CASSTSVPYEQYF
CDR3nt: TGTGCCAGCAGCACTAGCGTCCCCTACGAGCAGTACTTC

abundance: NA
d_gene: TRBD2
v_gene: TRBV3-1/TRBV3-2
j_gene: TRBJ2-5
CDR3aa: CASSQHSGAETQYF
CDR3nt: TGTGCCAGCAGCCAACATAGCGGGGCAGAGACCCAGTACTTC

abundance: NA
d_gene: NA
v_gene: TRBV7-9
j_gene: TRBJ1-1
CDR3aa: CASSLQGSTEAFF
CDR3nt: TGTGCCAGCAGCTTACAGGGTTCCACTGAAGCTTTCTTT

abundance: NA
d_gene: NA
v_gene: TRBV7-2
j_gene: TRBJ1-2
CDR3aa: CASSLGQGNYGYTF
CDR3nt: TGTGCCAGCAGCTTAGGCCAGGGCAACTATGGCTACACCTTC

abundance: NA
d_gene: NA
v_gene: TRBV5-5
j_gene: TRBJ1-2
CDR3aa: CASSFDSNYGYTF
CDR3nt: TGTGCCAGCAGCTTCGACTCCAACTATGGCTACACCTTC

abundance: NA
d_gene: TRBD2
v_gene: TRBV6-4
j_gene: TRBJ2-5
CDR3aa: CASSQGTSGGQETQYF
CDR3nt: TGTGCCAGCAGCCAGGGGACTAGCGGGGGACAAGAGACCCAGTACTTC